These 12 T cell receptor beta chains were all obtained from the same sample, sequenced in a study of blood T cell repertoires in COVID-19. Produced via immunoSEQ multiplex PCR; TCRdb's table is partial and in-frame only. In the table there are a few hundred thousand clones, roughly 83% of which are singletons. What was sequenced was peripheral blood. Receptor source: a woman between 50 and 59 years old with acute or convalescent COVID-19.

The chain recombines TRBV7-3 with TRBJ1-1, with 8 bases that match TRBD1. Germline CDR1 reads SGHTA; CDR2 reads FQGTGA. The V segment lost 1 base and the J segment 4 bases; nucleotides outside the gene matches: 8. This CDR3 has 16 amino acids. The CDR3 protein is CASSLSGQGVGTEAFF. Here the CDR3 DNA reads TGTGCCAGCAGCTTAAGTGGACAGGGAGTGGGCACTGAAGCTTTCTTT. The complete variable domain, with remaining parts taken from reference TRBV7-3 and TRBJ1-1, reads GAGVSQTPSNKVTEKGKYVELRCDPISGHTALYWYRQSLGQGPEFLIYFQGTGAADDSGLPNDRFFAVRPEGSVSTLKIQRTERGDSAVYLCASSLSGQGVGTEAFFGQGTRLTVV.

In nucleotides, the CDR3 is TGTGCCAGTAGTATCACCGGGAATAGCCAGCCCCAGCATTTT. This encodes CASSITGNSQPQHF. The chain has TRBV19 and TRBJ1-5, with no clear D. Trimming cost V 3 bases and J 7 bases, with 13 bases left between them. The CDR3 length is 14 residues. Germline CDR1 LNHDA, CDR2 SQIVND (reference sequence).

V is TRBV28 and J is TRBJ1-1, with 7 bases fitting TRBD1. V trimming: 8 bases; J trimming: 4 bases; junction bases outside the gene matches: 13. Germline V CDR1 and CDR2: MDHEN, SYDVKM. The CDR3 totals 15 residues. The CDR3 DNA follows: TGTGCCAGCCCTCCGTCCGGGACAGCGAGCACTGAAGCTTTCTTT. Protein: CASPPSGTASTEAFF.

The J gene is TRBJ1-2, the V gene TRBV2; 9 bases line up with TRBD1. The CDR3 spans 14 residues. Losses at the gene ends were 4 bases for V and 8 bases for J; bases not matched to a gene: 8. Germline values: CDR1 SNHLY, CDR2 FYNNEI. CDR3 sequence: CASSAQQGAGGYTF. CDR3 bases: TGTGCCAGCAGTGCCCAACAGGGGGCCGGCGGCTACACCTTC.

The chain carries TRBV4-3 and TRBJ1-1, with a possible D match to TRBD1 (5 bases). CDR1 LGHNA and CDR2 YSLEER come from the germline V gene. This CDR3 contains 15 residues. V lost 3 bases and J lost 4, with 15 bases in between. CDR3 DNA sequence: TGCGCCAGCAGCCACCTTCAGGGTACGGCCACTGAAGCTTTCTTT. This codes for CASSHLQGTATEAFF.

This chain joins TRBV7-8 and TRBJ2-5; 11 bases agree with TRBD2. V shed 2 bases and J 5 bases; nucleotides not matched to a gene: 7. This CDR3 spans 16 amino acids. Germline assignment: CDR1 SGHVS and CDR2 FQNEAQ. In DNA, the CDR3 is TGTGCCAGCAGCTTAACCCTAGCGGGGGGCACGGAGACCCAGTACTTC. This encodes CASSLTLAGGTETQYF.

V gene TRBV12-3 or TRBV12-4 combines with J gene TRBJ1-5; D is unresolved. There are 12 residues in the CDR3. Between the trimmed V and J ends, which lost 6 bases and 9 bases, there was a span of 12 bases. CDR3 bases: TGTGCCAGCAGAAAAACTGTTGCGCCCCAGCATTTT. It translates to CASRKTVAPQHF.

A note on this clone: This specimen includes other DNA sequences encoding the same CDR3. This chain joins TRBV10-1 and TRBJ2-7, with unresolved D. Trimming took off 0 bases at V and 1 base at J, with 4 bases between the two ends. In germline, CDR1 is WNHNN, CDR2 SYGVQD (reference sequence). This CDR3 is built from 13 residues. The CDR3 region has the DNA TGCGCCAGCAGTGAGTCCGGGTCCTACGAGCAGTACTTC. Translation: CASSESGSYEQYF.

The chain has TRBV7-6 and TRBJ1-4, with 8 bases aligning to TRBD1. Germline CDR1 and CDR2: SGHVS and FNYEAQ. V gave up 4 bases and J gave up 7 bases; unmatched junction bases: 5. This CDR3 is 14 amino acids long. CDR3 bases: TGTGCCAGCAGCTCCATTGACAGGGGTGAAAAACTGTTTTTT. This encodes CASSSIDRGEKLFF.

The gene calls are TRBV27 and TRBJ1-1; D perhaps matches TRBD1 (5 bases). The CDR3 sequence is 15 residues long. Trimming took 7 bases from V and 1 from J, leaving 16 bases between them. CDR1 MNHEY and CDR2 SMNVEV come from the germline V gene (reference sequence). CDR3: CASTLRAGGNTEAFF. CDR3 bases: TGTGCCAGCACCCTAAGGGCCGGGGGGAACACTGAAGCTTTCTTT.

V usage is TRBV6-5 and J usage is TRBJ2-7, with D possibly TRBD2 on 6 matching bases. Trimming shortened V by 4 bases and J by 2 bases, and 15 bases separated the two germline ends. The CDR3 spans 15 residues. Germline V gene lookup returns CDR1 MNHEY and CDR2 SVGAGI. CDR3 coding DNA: TGTGCCAGCAGTTTCCATAATAGCGGTACCTACGAGCAGTACTTC. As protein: CASSFHNSGTYEQYF.

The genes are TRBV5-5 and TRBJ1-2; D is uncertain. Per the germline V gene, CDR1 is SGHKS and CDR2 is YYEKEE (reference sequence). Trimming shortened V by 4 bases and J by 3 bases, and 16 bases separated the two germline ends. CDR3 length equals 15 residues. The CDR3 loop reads CASSPQAGEDYGYTF. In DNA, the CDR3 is TGTGCCAGCAGCCCCCAGGCGGGTGAAGACTATGGCTACACCTTC.